This T cell receptor (beta chain) was recorded in a study of shared clonotypes between healthy human individuals. Study-level findings and limits: Represented diversity, genetic and exposure-history alike, was limited by few donors.

Comment on this clone: Its antigen is as yet unknown.

V shed 1 base and J shed 3 bases, with 10 bases lying between them. Germline V gene data show CDR1 as SQVTM and CDR2 as ANQGSEA. This CDR3 contains 13 residues. Assay: immunoSEQ multiplex PCR; the TCRdb copy retains only in-frame clones and omits some. The repertoire holds about 490,000 clones, with around 73% as singletons. All donors were healthy HIV-negative adults lacking recent acute infections or vaccinations. Sequencing used PBMCs. The receptor comes from a woman in her thirties or forties in good health. Some clones in this sample may be carry-over from other donors' samples. This rearrangement joins TRBV29-1 to TRBJ2-7; D unclear. CDR3 nucleotides: TGCAGCGTTGAAGGGGCAGCCGACTACGAGCAGTACTTC. Protein product: CSVEGAADYEQYF.